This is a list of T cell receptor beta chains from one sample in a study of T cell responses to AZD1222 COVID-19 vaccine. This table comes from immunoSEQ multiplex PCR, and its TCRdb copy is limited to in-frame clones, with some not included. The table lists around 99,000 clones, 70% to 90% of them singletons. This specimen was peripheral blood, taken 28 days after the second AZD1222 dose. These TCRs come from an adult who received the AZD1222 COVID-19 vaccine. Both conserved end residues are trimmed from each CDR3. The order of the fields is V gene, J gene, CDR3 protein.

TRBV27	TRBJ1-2	ASRGTSLGSGYT
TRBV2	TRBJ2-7	ASHWTGYFSEQY
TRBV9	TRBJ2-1	ASSVQGNNEQF
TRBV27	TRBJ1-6	ASSSTGQNSPLH
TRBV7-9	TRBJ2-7	ASSLPSSYEQY
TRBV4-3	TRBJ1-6	ASSQGGLRGNSPLH
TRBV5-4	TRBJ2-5	ASSHEGFQETQY
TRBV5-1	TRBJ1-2	ASSLGYGYT
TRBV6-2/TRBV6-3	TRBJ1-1	ASTPGGPITEAF
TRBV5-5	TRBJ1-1	ASSLRTGGNRAF
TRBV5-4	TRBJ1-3	ASGQAGVGNTIY
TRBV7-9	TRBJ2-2	ASSRSGELF
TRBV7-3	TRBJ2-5	ASSWTGGRGETQY
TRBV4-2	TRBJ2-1	ASNTGTGLYNEQF